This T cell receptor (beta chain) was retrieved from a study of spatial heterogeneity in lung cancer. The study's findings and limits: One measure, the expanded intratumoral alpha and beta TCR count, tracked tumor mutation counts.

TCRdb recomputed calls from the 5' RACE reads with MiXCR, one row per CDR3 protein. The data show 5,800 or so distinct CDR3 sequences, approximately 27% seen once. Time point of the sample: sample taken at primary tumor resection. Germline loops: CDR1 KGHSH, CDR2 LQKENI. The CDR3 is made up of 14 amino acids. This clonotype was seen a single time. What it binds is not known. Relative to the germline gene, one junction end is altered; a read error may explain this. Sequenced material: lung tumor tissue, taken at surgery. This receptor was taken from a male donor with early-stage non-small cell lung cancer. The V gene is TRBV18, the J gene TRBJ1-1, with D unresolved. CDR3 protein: CAISAYGRNTEAFF. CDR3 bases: TGTGCCATCTCAGCGTACGGCAGAAACACTGAAGCTTTCTTT.